A selection of T cell receptor beta chains follows, all from one sample in a study of blood T cell repertoires in COVID-19. TCRdb's table, derived via immunoSEQ multiplex PCR, lists solely in-frame clones and lacks some. The sample shows around 230,000 clones, roughly 85% of them seen only once. Sequencing was done on a sample of peripheral blood. These receptors all stem from a man between 50 and 59 years old with COVID-19, enrolled during active disease. Each CDR3 is given with its conserved first and last residue. The D gene is left open where the match is weak. Clone size, where shown, is once, few, many, or a class for clones that have expanded.

v_gene,abundance,d_gene,j_gene,CDR3aa,CDR3nt
TRBV5-6,.,.,TRBJ1-5,CASSGLEGNQPQHF,TGTGCCAGCAGCGGTCTCGAGGGAAATCAGCCCCAGCATTTT
TRBV5-5,.,TRBD1,TRBJ1-6,CASTRDSRGPYNSPLHF,TGTGCCAGCACCCGGGACAGCCGAGGACCCTATAATTCACCCCTCCACTTT
TRBV11-3,.,TRBD2,TRBJ2-3,CASSPTSGDTQYF,TGTGCCAGCAGCCCGACTAGCGGCGATACGCAGTATTTT
TRBV6-6,.,TRBD1,TRBJ2-7,CASSYSTNRGNYEQYF,TGTGCCAGCAGTTACTCGACTAACAGGGGGAACTACGAGCAGTACTTC
TRBV27,.,.,TRBJ2-6,CASSLQGFGANVLTF,TGTGCCAGCAGTTTGCAGGGGTTTGGGGCCAACGTCCTGACTTTC
TRBV5-1,.,.,TRBJ2-7,CASSIQGETYEQYF,TGCGCCAGCAGCATACAGGGAGAAACCTACGAGCAGTACTTC
TRBV9,.,TRBD2,TRBJ2-1,CASSVGPAGDHNEQFF,TGTGCCAGCAGCGTAGGCCCAGCGGGGGACCACAATGAGCAGTTCTTC
TRBV7-2,.,TRBD2,TRBJ2-3,CASRPSGGPTDTQYF,TGTGCCAGCAGACCTAGCGGGGGACCCACAGATACGCAGTATTTT
TRBV25-1,.,TRBD1,TRBJ1-5,CASSLGQGSQPQHF,TGTGCCAGCAGTCTGGGACAGGGGAGTCAGCCCCAGCATTTT
TRBV3-1/TRBV3-2,.,.,TRBJ1-3,CASSPIGGGNTIYF,TGTGCCAGCAGCCCCATCGGAGGGGGAAACACCATATATTTT
TRBV9,once,.,TRBJ2-3,CASSVGGWDTQYF,TGTGCCAGCAGCGTAGGGGGCTGGGATACGCAGTATTTT
TRBV10-2,.,TRBD2,TRBJ2-5,CASSEYPTSGVQETQYF,TGCGCCAGCAGTGAGTATCCCACTAGCGGGGTGCAAGAGACCCAGTACTTC
TRBV18,.,.,TRBJ2-5,CASSQGGETQYF,TGTGCCAGCTCACAAGGAGGAGAGACCCAGTACTTC
TRBV5-1,once,.,TRBJ2-7,CASSFESGYEQYF,TGCGCCAGCAGCTTCGAATCAGGGTACGAGCAGTACTTC
TRBV29-1,once,TRBD2,TRBJ2-5,CSVGFSGGAMETQYF,TGCAGCGTTGGTTTTAGCGGGGGGGCCATGGAGACCCAGTACTTC
TRBV20-1,.,TRBD1,TRBJ2-7,CSASGDRDAYEQYF,TGCAGTGCTAGTGGGGACAGGGACGCCTACGAGCAGTACTTC
TRBV10-2,.,TRBD2,TRBJ2-1,CASTGWSGGATDYNEQFF,TGCGCCAGCACCGGGTGGAGCGGGGGGGCAACGGATTACAATGAGCAGTTCTTC
TRBV19,.,.,TRBJ2-7,CATARGGTPSSYEQYF,TGTGCCACCGCGAGGGGAGGGACACCGAGCTCCTACGAGCAGTACTTC
TRBV15,once,.,TRBJ2-2,CATSSTGTFIGELFF,TGTGCCACCAGTTCAACGGGGACATTTATCGGGGAGCTGTTTTTT
TRBV19,.,TRBD1,TRBJ1-5,CATMGQGLINQPQHF,TGTGCCACCATGGGACAGGGCTTAATCAATCAGCCCCAGCATTTT
TRBV4-3,.,.,TRBJ1-3,CASSQEQGTRGNTIYF,TGCGCCAGCAGCCAGGAACAGGGTACGCGAGGAAACACCATATATTTT
TRBV3-1/TRBV3-2,.,.,TRBJ1-4,CASSSPGNEKLFF,TGTGCCAGCAGCTCCCCCGGGAATGAAAAACTGTTTTTT
TRBV30,.,.,TRBJ1-1,CAWQPTMNTEAFF,TGTGCCTGGCAACCTACGATGAACACTGAAGCTTTCTTT
TRBV7-8,once,.,TRBJ2-7,CASRLTGPLPYEQYF,TGTGCCAGCAGGTTAACAGGGCCTCTACCCTACGAGCAGTACTTC
TRBV11-1,.,TRBD2,TRBJ2-5,CASTRGGTQETQYF,TGTGCCAGCACTCGGGGGGGAACGCAAGAGACCCAGTACTTC
TRBV7-9,.,TRBD2,TRBJ2-5,CASSPGTSGGVETQYF,TGTGCCAGCAGCCCGGGGACTAGCGGGGGGGTAGAGACCCAGTACTTC
TRBV5-6,.,.,TRBJ2-7,CASSLAGGQAEQYF,TGTGCCAGCAGCTTGGCCGGCGGGCAGGCCGAGCAGTACTTC
TRBV10-1,once,.,TRBJ2-1,CASSESTGVSYNEQFF,TGCGCCAGCAGTGAGTCGACGGGGGTCTCCTACAATGAGCAGTTCTTC
TRBV5-6,few,TRBD1,TRBJ1-1,CASSLSDLTGWTEAFF,TGTGCCAGCAGCCTATCTGATTTGACAGGGTGGACTGAAGCTTTCTTT
TRBV24-1,.,TRBD1,TRBJ1-2,CATSDAGRGLSSGYTF,TGTGCCACCAGTGATGCGGGCAGGGGGCTTTCCAGTGGCTACACCTTC
TRBV7-8,.,.,TRBJ1-2,CASSLDLRGNYGYTF,TGTGCCAGCAGCTTAGATCTACGGGGGAACTATGGCTACACCTTC
TRBV6-5,.,.,TRBJ2-1,CASSSSKWVDYNEQFF,TGTGCCAGCAGTTCTAGTAAGTGGGTCGACTACAATGAGCAGTTCTTC
TRBV15,.,.,TRBJ1-6,CATSRDTLNSPLHF,TGTGCCACCAGCCGAGACACTCTTAATTCACCCCTCCACTTT
TRBV2,once,.,TRBJ2-7,CASKLQGYMNEQYF,TGTGCCAGCAAGCTCCAGGGGTACATGAACGAGCAGTACTTC
TRBV2,.,TRBD1,TRBJ1-2,CASSEGQGHGYTF,TGTGCCAGCAGTGAAGGACAGGGTCACGGCTACACCTTC
TRBV6-2/TRBV6-3,.,TRBD1,TRBJ2-7,CASSYGGQIYEQYF,TGTGCCAGCAGTTACGGGGGACAGATCTACGAGCAGTACTTC
TRBV5-1,.,TRBD1,TRBJ2-5,CASSRGQGAGETQYF,TGCGCCAGCAGCCGGGGACAGGGGGCAGGGGAGACCCAGTACTTC
TRBV6-1,.,.,TRBJ1-5,CASSEAAYSNQPQHF,TGTGCCAGCAGTGAAGCAGCATATAGCAATCAGCCCCAGCATTTT
TRBV11-2,.,TRBD2,TRBJ2-7,CASSGTSGSYEQYF,TGTGCCAGCAGCGGGACTAGCGGTTCCTACGAGCAGTACTTC
TRBV20-1,.,.,TRBJ2-5,CSAKGGETQYF,TGCAGTGCCAAGGGGGGGGAGACCCAGTACTTC
TRBV10-3,.,TRBD2,TRBJ2-5,CATTAGNRETQYF,TGTGCCACCACAGCGGGGAACAGGGAGACCCAGTACTTC
TRBV7-3,few,TRBD1,TRBJ2-5,CASSRDRGETQYF,TGTGCCAGCAGCAGGGACAGGGGAGAGACCCAGTACTTC